This T cell receptor beta chain came from a study of T cell clonality in common variable immunodeficiency. General study results and limits: Links between repertoire features and CVID complications were heterogeneity-limited.

The CDR3 sequence is 14 residues long. The germline gives CDR1 SQVTM, CDR2 ANQGSEA. J lost 7 bases, V lost 4 bases, and 9 bases had no gene match. Caucasian heritage predominated among both patients and controls. This clone has a count of ten or more. The antigen remains unidentified. With the read ending 3 residues before the CDR3 end, the germline J gene is used to fill in that end. Sequencing used immunoSEQ multiplex PCR; TCRdb keeps in-frame clones, though not all of them. Singletons are absent from the sample, which has roughly 60,000 clones. The sample consisted of peripheral blood mononuclear cells. The gene calls are TRBV29-1 and TRBJ2-1; 8 bases are a match to TRBD2. The TCR originated in a person aged 18 to 75 in good health. The CDR3 bases that were read are TGCAGCGTTGGGGCTAGCGGGTTAGGAAATGAG. It yields the protein CSVGASGLGNE. From start to end, the CDR3 is CSVGASGLGNEQFF.